This T cell receptor (beta chain) was retrieved from a study of neurological immune-mediated disorders. Study findings and constraints: The multiple sclerosis repertoire cluster was not associated with any clinical or MRI feature, with the authors stating that larger cohorts are needed. One related-CDR3 cluster, which may be a signature, held the repertoires of 18 of 34 multiple sclerosis patients after phylogenetic grouping. Whereas HTLV-1-associated myelopathy showed the most TCR clonal expansion, multiple sclerosis showed the least, with levels below those of healthy controls.

The authors made cDNA by 5'RACE with 10-nucleotide random UMIs. TCRdb itself ran the 5' RACE reads through MiXCR, one entry per CDR3 protein. The sample contains tens of thousands of distinct CDR3 sequences, under 4.5% of which appear only once. This clonotype has a count of ten or more. What it recognizes is unknown. Germline loops: CDR1 SGHRS, CDR2 YFSETQ. With 2 bases removed from V and 0 bases from J, the gap between germline ends came to 8 bases. The CDR3 sequence is 14 residues long. The sequence was collected from a woman between 50 and 59 years old with multiple sclerosis. This chain joins TRBV5-1 and TRBJ1-1, with no clear D. Material for sequencing was PBMCs. The CDR3 DNA is TGCGCCAGCAGCTTTTCGACGGTGAACACTGAAGCTTTCTTT. Translated, it gives CASSFSTVNTEAFF.